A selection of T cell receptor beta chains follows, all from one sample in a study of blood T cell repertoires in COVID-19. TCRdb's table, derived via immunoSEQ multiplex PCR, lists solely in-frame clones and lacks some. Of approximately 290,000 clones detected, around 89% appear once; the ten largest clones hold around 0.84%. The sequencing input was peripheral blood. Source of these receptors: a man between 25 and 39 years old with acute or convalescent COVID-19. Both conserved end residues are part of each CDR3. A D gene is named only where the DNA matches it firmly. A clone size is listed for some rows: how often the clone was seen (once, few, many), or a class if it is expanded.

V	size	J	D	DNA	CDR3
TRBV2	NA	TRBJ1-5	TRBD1	TGTGCCAGCAGGGCTTGGACAGGGAATATACAGCCCCAGCATTTT	CASRAWTGNIQPQHF
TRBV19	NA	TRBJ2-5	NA	TGTGCCAGTAGTCCCGGGACTTTTGGGACCCAGTACTTC	CASSPGTFGTQYF
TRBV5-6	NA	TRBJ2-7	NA	TGTGCCAGCAGCTGGGGACTCAGGAGCTCCTACGAGCAGTACTTC	CASSWGLRSSYEQYF
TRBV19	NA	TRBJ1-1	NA	TGTGCCAGTAACCCCAACTGGAGGTTGGTTACTGAAGCTTTCTTT	CASNPNWRLVTEAFF
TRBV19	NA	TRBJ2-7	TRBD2	TGTGCCAGTAGTCCGGGGGGTCACTACGAGCAGTACTTC	CASSPGGHYEQYF
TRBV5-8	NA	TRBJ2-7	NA	TGTGCCAGCAGCTTGGCAGGGCTCTCCTACGAGCAGTACTTC	CASSLAGLSYEQYF
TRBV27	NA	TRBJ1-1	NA	TGTGCCAGCAGTTTTGGAGTCCCTGAAGCTTTCTTT	CASSFGVPEAFF
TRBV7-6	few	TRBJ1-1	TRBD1	TGTGCCAGCAGACTAGGGACAGTAGGAACGAACACTGAAGCTTTCTTT	CASRLGTVGTNTEAFF
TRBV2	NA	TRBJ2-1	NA	TGTGCCAGCAGTGAACAGCGGAAGCAGTTCTTC	CASSEQRKQFF
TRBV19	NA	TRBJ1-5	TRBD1	TGTGCCAGTAGCGACAGGGGGCTGGAGCAGCCCCAGCATTTT	CASSDRGLEQPQHF
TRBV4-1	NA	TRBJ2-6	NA	TGCGCCAGCAGCCAACCGGGACTCCCCCGCGTTTCTGGGGCCAACGTCCTGACTTTC	CASSQPGLPRVSGANVLTF
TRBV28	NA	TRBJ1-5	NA	TGTGCCAGCAGTTTGAACGGGGGTTTTCAGCCCCAGCATTTT	CASSLNGGFQPQHF
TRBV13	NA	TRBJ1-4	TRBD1	TGTGCCAGCAGCTCCGACAGGGCCTCGGCTAATGAAAAACTGTTTTTT	CASSSDRASANEKLFF
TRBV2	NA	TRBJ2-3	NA	TGTGCCAGCAGGGACTGGGTCGCAGATACGCAGTATTTT	CASRDWVADTQYF
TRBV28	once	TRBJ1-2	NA	TGTGCCATCAGGACCTCCGGGTCCTCGGTACGCTACACCTTC	CAIRTSGSSVRYTF
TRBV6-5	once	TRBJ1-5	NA	TGTGCCAGCAGGGACAGCGGTAATCAGCCCCAGCATTTT	CASRDSGNQPQHF
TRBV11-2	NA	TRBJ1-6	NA	TGTGCCAGCAGCTTAGTTGGGGGCATTTCCCACTTT	CASSLVGGISHF
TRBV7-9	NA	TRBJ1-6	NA	TGTGCCACCCAGATCGTACAGACAGGAGATAATTCACCCCTCCACTTT	CATQIVQTGDNSPLHF
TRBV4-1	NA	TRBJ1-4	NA	TGCGCCAGCAGCCAAGATGGGCTACTCAAGACCCTTGCAACTAATGAAAAACTGTTTTTT	CASSQDGLLKTLATNEKLFF
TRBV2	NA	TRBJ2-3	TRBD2	TGTGCCAGCAAAATCATACTAGCGGGGGCCGCTGATACGCAGTATTTT	CASKIILAGAADTQYF
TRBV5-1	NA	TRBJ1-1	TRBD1	TGCGCCAGCAGCTTGGTAACAGGGGCGACGAACACTGAAGCTTTCTTT	CASSLVTGATNTEAFF
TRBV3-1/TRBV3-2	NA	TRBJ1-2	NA	TGTGCCAGCAGCGTGAGTGGGGCTGGGGGCTACACCTTC	CASSVSGAGGYTF
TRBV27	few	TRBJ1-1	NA	TGTGCCAGCAGTCTCCTGGGGGGGACGTCTGAAGCTTTCTTT	CASSLLGGTSEAFF
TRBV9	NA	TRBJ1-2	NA	TGTGCCAGCAGCGTAGGGCTAGAACAGGGAGCCTACACCTTC	CASSVGLEQGAYTF